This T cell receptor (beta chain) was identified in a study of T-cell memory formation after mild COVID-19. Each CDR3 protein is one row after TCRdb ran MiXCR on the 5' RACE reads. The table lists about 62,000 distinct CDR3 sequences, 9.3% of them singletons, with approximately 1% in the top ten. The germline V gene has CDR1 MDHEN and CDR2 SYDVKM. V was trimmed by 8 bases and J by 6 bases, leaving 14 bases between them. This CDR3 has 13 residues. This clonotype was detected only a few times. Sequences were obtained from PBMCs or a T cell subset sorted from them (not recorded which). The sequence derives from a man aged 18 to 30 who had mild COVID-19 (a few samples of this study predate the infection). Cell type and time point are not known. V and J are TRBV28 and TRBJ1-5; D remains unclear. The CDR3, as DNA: TGTGCCAGCTACGTGGGGATTGGTCAGCCCCAGCATTTT. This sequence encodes CASYVGIGQPQHF.